These T cell receptor beta chains were read from a single sample in a study of radiation and T cells in renal cell carcinoma. The assay was immunoSEQ multiplex PCR, and TCRdb's table has in-frame clones only and misses some. There are tens of thousands of clones in the sample; 80% occur only once, and about 40% lies in the top ten. This sample comprised blood, obtained from a patient whose treatment included radiotherapy and nephrectomy. These receptors originate from a man aged 55-75 years with renal cell carcinoma. Both conserved end residues are part of each CDR3. D genes are given only for firm matches. Clone size appears in some rows only: once, few, many, or a class for an expanded clone.

j_call	d_call	v_call	clone_size	cdr3_nt	cdr3_aa
TRBJ1-5	-	TRBV16	few	TGTGCCAGCAGCCGGACTTCGAATCAGCCCCAGCATTTT	CASSRTSNQPQHF
TRBJ1-1	-	TRBV20-1	few	TGCAGTGCTAGAGAGGGTTCTGAAGCTTTCTTT	CSAREGSEAFF
TRBJ2-1	TRBD2	TRBV5-1	-	TGCGCCAGCAACTTAGCGGGTTTTGTAGTCAATGAGCAGTTCTTC	CASNLAGFVVNEQFF
TRBJ2-5	TRBD2	TRBV5-8	-	TGTGCCAGCACCGACATTACTAGCGGGATAGGAGAGACCCAGTACTTC	CASTDITSGIGETQYF
TRBJ2-7	-	TRBV29-1	-	TGCAGCGTTGGAAGGGGGGAGCAGTACTTC	CSVGRGEQYF
TRBJ2-7	TRBD2	TRBV27	medium-sized	TGTGCCAGCAGTATAGCGGGAGGGCCTTACGAGCAGTACTTC	CASSIAGGPYEQYF
TRBJ1-2	TRBD1	TRBV5-1	-	TGCGCCAGCAGCTTGGTGGCAGGGGGCTATGGCTACACCTTC	CASSLVAGGYGYTF
TRBJ2-3	-	TRBV7-8	-	TGTGCCAGTAGTTGGGGTCGCAGCACAGATACGCAGTATTTT	CASSWGRSTDTQYF
TRBJ1-1	TRBD1	TRBV10-3	-	TGTGCCATCAGTGGCAACCCGGGACAGGGGGCGAGCACTGAAGCTTTCTTT	CAISGNPGQGASTEAFF
TRBJ2-7	TRBD2	TRBV5-4	-	TGTGCCAGCAGCTTGGCTAGCGGGAGTATGTACGAGCAGTACTTC	CASSLASGSMYEQYF
TRBJ1-1	-	TRBV7-6	once	TGTGCCAGCAGCTTACGAGAAAACACTGAAGCTTTCTTT	CASSLRENTEAFF
TRBJ1-2	-	TRBV6-5	many	TGTGCCAGCAGATCCGGACAGTCTAACTATGGCTACACCTTC	CASRSGQSNYGYTF
TRBJ2-7	-	TRBV6-5	-	TGTGCCAGCAGTCCTGGAGGCCCCGAGTTCTTC	CASSPGGPEFF
TRBJ2-7	-	TRBV18	-	TGTGCCAGCTCACCCGCAGGTTCCTACGAGCAGTACTTC	CASSPAGSYEQYF
TRBJ2-3	-	TRBV10-3	-	TGTGCCATCAGTGACTGGGGGTCCACTAGCACAGATACGCAGTATTTT	CAISDWGSTSTDTQYF
TRBJ1-5	TRBD1	TRBV19	-	TGTGCCAGTAGCGAGGGGGCTGGTCAGCCCCAGCATTTT	CASSEGAGQPQHF
TRBJ1-1	TRBD1	TRBV13	many	TGTGCCAGCAGCCCCCGCAGGGGGCTGGGCACTGAAGCTTTCTTT	CASSPRRGLGTEAFF
TRBJ2-7	-	TRBV18	-	TGTGCCAGCTCACCTCCGGGCAACTCCTACGAGCAGTACTTC	CASSPPGNSYEQYF
TRBJ1-2	-	TRBV30	-	TGTGCCACCGGCGTGTATAGCGGCGGCTACACCTTC	CATGVYSGGYTF
TRBJ1-4	-	TRBV12-2	-	-	CASRLNRGHETKNCFF
TRBJ1-1	-	TRBV25-1	-	TGTGCCAGCAGTGATGAGTCAGTTGAAGCTTTCTTT	CASSDESVEAFF
TRBJ2-1	-	TRBV5-6	-	TGTGCCAGCAGCTCTCCCCCGGGACTGCCACGTAATGAGCAGTTCTTC	CASSSPPGLPRNEQFF
TRBJ1-5	-	TRBV5-8	-	TGTGCCAGCAGCTTTAGAGGGCGCAATCAGCCCCAGCATTTT	CASSFRGRNQPQHF
TRBJ2-7	-	TRBV4-3	-	TGCGCCAGCAGCCAACTGTTGGGGAACGAGCAGTACTTC	CASSQLLGNEQYF
TRBJ1-1	-	TRBV7-2	few	TGTGCCAGCAGCCGAAAGGACGGGCTAATGAACACTGAAGCTTTCTTT	CASSRKDGLMNTEAFF
TRBJ2-1	TRBD2	TRBV5-1	-	TGCGCCAGCAGGCGGGAGGGGGCGTACAATGAGCAGTTCTTC	CASRREGAYNEQFF
TRBJ2-1	TRBD2	TRBV5-1	-	TGCGCCAGCAGCTTGGTGGTGGGAGGGTACAATGAGCAGTTCTTC	CASSLVVGGYNEQFF
TRBJ2-3	TRBD2	TRBV7-3	-	TGTGCCAGCAGCTCAGCGGGAGCCGGAGATACGCAGTATTTT	CASSSAGAGDTQYF
TRBJ2-7	-	TRBV1	-	TGCACCAGCAGCCAAAACGGGCTTCCGCGGGAGCTTTCCCACGAGCAGTACTTC	CTSSQNGLPRELSHEQYF
TRBJ2-1	-	TRBV9	-	TGTGCCAGCACTCAGACAGCGAGCTCCTACAATGAGCAGTTCTTC	CASTQTASSYNEQFF
TRBJ2-2	-	TRBV30	-	TGTGCGGGGAACACCGGGGAGCTGTTTTTT	CAGNTGELFF
TRBJ2-1	TRBD2	TRBV25-1	many	TGTGCCAGCAGTGGATGGACTAGCGGTCACAATGAGCAGTTCTTC	CASSGWTSGHNEQFF
TRBJ1-1	-	TRBV6-5	-	TGTGCCAGCAGTTACCTGAGCGCGCGGAAGAACGCTGAAGCTTTCTTT	CASSYLSARKNAEAFF
TRBJ2-1	TRBD2	TRBV7-2	-	TGTGCCAGCAGCAAACTAGCGGGAGAGTGGAGGGCCTACAATGAGCAGTTCTTC	CASSKLAGEWRAYNEQFF
TRBJ1-4	-	TRBV5-1	-	TGCGCCAGCAGGGTCGGCTCTAATGAAAAACTGTTTTTT	CASRVGSNEKLFF
TRBJ1-5	-	TRBV2	-	TGTGCCAGCAGTGAGGGTGATCAGCCCCAGCATTTT	CASSEGDQPQHF
TRBJ2-1	TRBD2	TRBV9	-	TGTGCCAGCAGCGTAGCTGCGGGAGAGTACGATGAGCAGTTCTTC	CASSVAAGEYDEQFF